This T cell receptor (beta chain) emerged from a study of blood T cell repertoires in COVID-19. The repertoire was sequenced with immunoSEQ multiplex PCR; TCRdb's copy has only in-frame clones and lacks some. Of about 160,000 clones in the sample, 70% to 80% were seen once. This clone was counted only a few times. Trimming removed 4 bases from V and 8 bases from J, with 11 bases in between. The CDR3 consists of 12 residues. Germline lookup yields CDR1 LNHDA and CDR2 SQIVND (reference sequence). The chain joins TRBV19 to TRBJ1-2; D might be TRBD1 (5 bases). This clonotype was obtained from an older woman with COVID-19, enrolled during active disease. The sequencing input was peripheral blood. This CDR3 is CASSTGGRGYTF. The CDR3, as DNA: TGTGCCAGTAGTACCGGGGGTCGAGGCTACACCTTC.